The 3 T cell receptor beta chains presented below share a single source sample, sequenced in a study of cytomegalovirus exposure and HLA in healthy donors. This PCR relied on a set of 60 Vbeta primers and 13 Jbeta primers. Only in-frame clones appear in the TCRdb table, and some are missing; sequencing was by immunoSEQ multiplex PCR. The data hold about 160,000 clones, with about 75% observed a single time. The sequenced material came from PBMCs. The origin of the receptors is a male donor in good health and CMV-seronegative.

The chain couples TRBV18 to TRBJ1-1; TRBD1 matches at 10 bases. The V gene end was trimmed by 6 bases and the J gene end by 1 base; junction bases not matched to a gene: 11. CDR1 and CDR2 from the germline V gene are KGHSH and LQKENI. The CDR3 is 17 residues long. CDR3 amino acids: CASSNRDRGRPNTEAFF. The CDR3, as DNA: TGTGCCAGCTCCAACCGGGACAGGGGACGCCCGAACACTGAAGCTTTCTTT.

This chain joins TRBV19 and TRBJ2-3; 8 nucleotides match TRBD2. Germline-derived CDR1 and CDR2 are LNHDA and SQIVND (reference sequence). The CDR3 loop spans 17 amino acids. V was clipped by 7 bases and J by 2 bases; unmatched bases: 14. DNA of the CDR3: TGTGCCAGTACCCTTAAGGGGACTAGTCTTATCACAGATACGCAGTATTTT. Its translation: CASTLKGTSLITDTQYF.

The chain has TRBV7-7 and TRBJ1-2; D unresolved. V lost 7 bases and J 8 bases, leaving 14 bases between the germline ends. CDR1 SSHAT and CDR2 FNYEAQ come from the germline V gene (reference sequence). This CDR3 is 12 amino acids long. The CDR3 spells CASTPVRAGYTF. CDR3 sequence (DNA): TGTGCCAGCACCCCTGTGCGCGCGGGCTACACCTTC.